These T cell receptor beta chains were read from a single sample in a study of blood T cells in healthy people across ages. TCRdb recomputed calls from the 5' RACE reads with MiXCR, one row per CDR3 protein. The data hold about 620,000 distinct CDR3 sequences, with around 52% observed a single time. Sequencing input: blood. The origin of the receptors is an elderly woman in good health. Each CDR3 is given with its conserved first and last residue.

V: TRBV29-1; J: TRBJ2-7; CDR3: CSALGLSNYEQYF
V: TRBV11-2; J: TRBJ2-1; CDR3: CASSLAGGARYEQFF
V: TRBV14; J: TRBJ1-1; CDR3: CASSQISAFMNTEAFF
V: TRBV7-3; J: TRBJ2-1; CDR3: CASSFSGTGARYNEQFF
V: TRBV6-1; J: TRBJ2-3; CDR3: CASSVFHSDTQYF
V: TRBV10-3; J: TRBJ1-5; CDR3: CAISESRYQPQHF
V: TRBV24-1; J: TRBJ2-3; CDR3: CATSELGGRDTDTQYF
V: TRBV6-5; J: TRBJ2-6; CDR3: CASSYSPIAGANVLTF
V: TRBV7-9; J: TRBJ2-2; CDR3: CASSSRQGYTGELFF
V: TRBV5-1; J: TRBJ2-2; CDR3: CASSLAAGTGELFF
V: TRBV5-1; J: TRBJ2-3; CDR3: CASSLDYSADTQYF